This T cell receptor (beta chain) was sequenced for a study of T cell repertoires in cytomegalovirus infection. The overall study: Public TCR beta signatures provided an indication of both CMV infection and a matching HLA type. General study results and limits: The study identified carriers of CMV plus the relevant HLA from cumulative public TCR beta family frequency. Across the ex vivo response, the dominant clonotypes were HLA-C-restricted CMV-specific TCR beta clonotypes.

TCRdb fed the reads into MiXCR, producing one record per CDR3 protein. Of about 460,000 distinct CDR3 sequences detected, approximately 10% appear once; the ten largest clones hold roughly a tenth. V was pared by 4 bases and J by 3 bases, with 12 bases between. CDR3 length equals 14 residues. CDR1 and CDR2 (germline): SGHTA, FQGTGA. Note on this clonotype: Its antigen is not known.

The chain couples TRBV7-3 to TRBJ1-2; no reliable D call. Sequencing was carried out using PBMCs. This sequence originates from a human donor in good health (CMV status not recorded). Some clones in this sample may be carry-over from other donors' samples. CDR3 region: CASSSLEGDYGYTF. The CDR3 DNA reads TGTGCCAGCAGCTCTCTTGAGGGTGACTATGGCTACACCTTC.